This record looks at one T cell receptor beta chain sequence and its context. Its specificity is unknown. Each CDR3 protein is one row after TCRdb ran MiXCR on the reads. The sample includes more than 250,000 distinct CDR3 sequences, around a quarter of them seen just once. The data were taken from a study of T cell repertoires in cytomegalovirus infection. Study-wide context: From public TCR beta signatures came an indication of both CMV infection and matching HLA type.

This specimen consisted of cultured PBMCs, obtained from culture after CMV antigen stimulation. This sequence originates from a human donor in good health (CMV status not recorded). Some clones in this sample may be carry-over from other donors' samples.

The CDR3: CAISESGELLYNEQFF. The DNA for the CDR3 is TGTGCCATCAGTGAGTCGGGGGAACTACTCTACAATGAGCAGTTCTTC. The chain couples TRBV10-3 to TRBJ2-1; the D call may be TRBD1 or TRBD2 (5 bases each). Trimming took off 0 bases at V and 3 bases at J, with 12 bases between the two ends. Germline V gene lookup returns CDR1 ENHRY and CDR2 SYGVKD. The CDR3 has 16 amino acids.